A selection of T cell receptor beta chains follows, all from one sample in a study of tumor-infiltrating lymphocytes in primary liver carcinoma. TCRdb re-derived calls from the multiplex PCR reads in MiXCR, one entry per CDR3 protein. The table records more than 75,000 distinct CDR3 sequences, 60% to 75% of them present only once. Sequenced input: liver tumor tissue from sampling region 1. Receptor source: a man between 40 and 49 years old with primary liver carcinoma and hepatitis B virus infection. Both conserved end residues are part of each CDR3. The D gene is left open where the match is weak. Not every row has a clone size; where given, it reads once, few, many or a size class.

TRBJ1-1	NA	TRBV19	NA	TGTGCCAGTAGTATAAGGCCTCGAAGCACTGAAGCTTTCTTT	CASSIRPRSTEAFF
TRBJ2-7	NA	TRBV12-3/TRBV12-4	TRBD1	TGTGCCAGCAGACCGGGACAGTCCTACGAGCATCACTTC	CASRPGQSYEHHF
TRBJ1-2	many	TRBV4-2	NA	TGTGCCAGCAGCCAAGCTGACCGTGGGCTAGATGGCTACACCTTC	CASSQADRGLDGYTF
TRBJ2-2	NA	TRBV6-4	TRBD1	TGTGCCAGCAGTGGTCCCGGGACAGAGCACACCGGGGAGCTGTTTTTT	CASSGPGTEHTGELFF
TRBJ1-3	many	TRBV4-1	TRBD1	TGCGCCAGCAGCCGACAGGGGGCCTCTGGAAACACCATATATTTT	CASSRQGASGNTIYF
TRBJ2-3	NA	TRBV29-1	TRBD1	TGCAGCATTGTCGGGACAGTAGATACGCAGTATTTT	CSIVGTVDTQYF
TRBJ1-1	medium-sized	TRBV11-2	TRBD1	TGTGCCAGCAGCCTACAGACAGGGGGCACTGAAGCTTTCTTT	CASSLQTGGTEAFF
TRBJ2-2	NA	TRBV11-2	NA	NA	CASSLVGRGTGEPYF
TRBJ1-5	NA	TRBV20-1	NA	TGCAGTGCTCGCCGGGACCCCAATCAGCCCCATCATTTT	CSARRDPNQPHHF
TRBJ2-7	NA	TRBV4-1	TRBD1	TGCGCCAGCAGCCCCATAGGGGGCGGTTGGGAAGAGCAACACTTC	CASSPIGGGWEEQHF
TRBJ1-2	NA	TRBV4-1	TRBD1	TGCGCCAGCAGCCAAGGGCCCCGGACAGGGATCCTCCTCTATGGCTACACCTTC	CASSQGPRTGILLYGYTF
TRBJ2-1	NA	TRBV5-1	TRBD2	TGCGTCAGCAGCTTGGAGGGACTAGCGGGAGCTAGCAATGAGCAGCTCTTC	CVSSLEGLAGASNEQLF
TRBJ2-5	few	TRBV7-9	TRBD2	TGTGCCAGCAGTCAAAGCGGGAGGGCCTTTGAGACCCAGTACTTC	CASSQSGRAFETQYF
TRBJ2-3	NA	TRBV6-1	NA	TGTGCCAGTAGTGAAGACATTGGAGATACGCAGTATTTT	CASSEDIGDTQYF
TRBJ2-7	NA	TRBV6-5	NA	TGTGCCAGCAATTACTCGCGAGAGCAATACTTC	CASNYSREQYF
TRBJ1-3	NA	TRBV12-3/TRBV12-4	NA	TGTGCCAGCAGTCCCCTACAGGAGCTCTCCGGAAACACCATATATTTT	CASSPLQELSGNTIYF
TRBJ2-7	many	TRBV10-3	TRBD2	TGTGCCATCAAACCAGGACTAGCCGGCGAGCAGTACTTC	CAIKPGLAGEQYF